The 4 T cell receptor beta chains in this list originate from one sample, sequenced in a study of PD-1 blockade in classical Hodgkin lymphoma. As to time point: newly diagnosed, previously untreated cHL patient sample. Magnetic negative selection of thawed PBMCs was the method by which CD4+ T cells were purified. The protocol was immunoSEQ multiplex PCR, while the TCRdb copy is restricted to in-frame clones and leaves out a portion. The sample lists over 15,000 clones, 80% to 95% occurring once. The sequenced sample was CD4+ T cells from blood. The receptors come from a human donor with classical Hodgkin lymphoma.

The V and J genes are TRBV6-5 and TRBJ2-7, with D tentatively TRBD2 (5 bases). CDR3 size: 16 residues. From germline, CDR1 is MNHEY and CDR2 SVGAGI. The germline V and J ends were trimmed by 2 bases and 0 bases, with 14 bases remaining between them. This CDR3 is CASSYGPERSSYEQYF. The CDR3 nucleotides read TGTGCCAGCAGTTACGGCCCGGAGCGGAGCTCCTACGAGCAGTACTTC.

The rearrangement uses TRBV2 and TRBJ1-2, with TRBD1 identical over 8 bases. This CDR3 contains 14 residues. Germline CDR1 reads SNHLY; CDR2 reads FYNNEI. Unmatched junction bases numbered 4, after V lost 3 bases and J lost 4 bases. The CDR3 region has the DNA TGTGCCAGCAGTGAGTTCGGGACAGGCTATGGCTACACCTTC. Its protein product is CASSEFGTGYGYTF.

The J gene is TRBJ2-7, the V gene TRBV18; 8 bases line up with TRBD2. The ends lost 2 bases at V and 3 bases at J; junction bases unmatched: 6. Germline lookup yields CDR1 KGHSH and CDR2 LQKENI. This CDR3 has 15 residues. CDR3 DNA: TGTGCCAGCTCACCAGCCGGGACTAGAGACTACGAGCAGTACTTC. Its protein is CASSPAGTRDYEQYF.

Here the CDR3 reads CASSKGSANTGELFF. As DNA, the CDR3 is TGTGCCAGTAGTAAAGGGTCAGCGAACACCGGGGAGCTGTTTTTT. The chain couples TRBV19 to TRBJ2-2; D uncertain. V was cut by 4 bases and J by 0 bases, with 9 bases left in between. This CDR3 is built from 15 residues. Germline V CDR1 and CDR2: LNHDA, SQIVND (reference sequence).